The 25 T cell receptor beta chains presented below share a single source sample, sequenced in a study of T-cell reconstitution after alpha-beta-depleted transplantation in children. Preparation of the TCRbeta library was carried out with unique molecular identifiers. From the PCR reads, TCRdb called clonotypes with MiXCR, one entry per CDR3 protein. The data hold about 410,000 distinct CDR3 sequences, with just over 20% observed a single time. Sequencing was performed on PBMCs from the stem cell graft donor, taken from the stem cell graft. These receptors were collected from a human donor who donated a stem cell graft to a child with acute myeloid leukemia.

This clonotype was observed a handful of times. The V gene is TRBV6-6, the J gene TRBJ1-1; no clear D gene. CDR3 length: 13 amino acids. Trimming left V 5 bases short and J 3 bases short, with 10 bases between. Germline V gene lookup returns CDR1 MNHNY and CDR2 SVGAGI (reference sequence). The CDR3 sequence is CASSQNMYTEAFF. CDR3 bases: TGTGCCAGCAGTCAAAATATGTACACTGAAGCTTTCTTT.

The J gene is TRBJ2-1, the V gene TRBV28; D possibly corresponds to TRBD1 (7 bases). Germline CDR1 and CDR2: MDHEN and SYDVKM. CDR3 length: 12 amino acids. V dropped 3 bases and J dropped 10 bases, with 10 bases sitting between them. The CDR3 region has the DNA TGTGCCAGCAGTTTGGAGGGACAGGAGCAGTTCTTC. Translated, it gives CASSLEGQEQFF.

This sequence joins TRBV5-6 and TRBJ2-3; D might be TRBD1 (6 bases). Germline V CDR1 and CDR2: SGHDT, YYEEEE. The CDR3 sequence is 16 residues long. Trimming shortened V by 0 bases and J by 0 bases, and 11 bases separated the two germline ends. CDR3 DNA sequence: TGTGCCAGCAGCTTGGACCAGGGGTCTAGCACAGATACGCAGTATTTT. This encodes CASSLDQGSSTDTQYF.

CDR3 in DNA: TGCGCCAGCAGCTATAGCGGGATCCGGGCCTACAATGAGCAGTTCTTC. Translating it yields CASSYSGIRAYNEQFF. The chain carries TRBV4-1 and TRBJ2-1; 8 positions match TRBD2. This CDR3 spans 16 amino acids. Trimming cost V 5 bases and J 2 bases; bases outside gene matches: 8. In germline, CDR1 is MGHRA, CDR2 YSYEKL.

Note on this clonotype: One end of the junction fails to match germline, which may point to a read error. This rearrangement joins TRBV7-8 to TRBJ2-7; 10 nucleotides align to TRBD1. Germline CDR1 and CDR2: SGHVS and FQNEAQ. This CDR3 spans 12 amino acids. The CDR3 here is CASSLVGTGVVF. The DNA of the CDR3 is TGTGCCAGCAGCTTAGTTGGGACAGGGGTCGTCTTC.

This clonotype showed up many times. The chain couples TRBV20-1 to TRBJ2-7; 11 bases match TRBD1. This CDR3 has 14 amino acids. Germline values: CDR1 DFQATT, CDR2 SNEGSKA (reference sequence). J lost 5 bases, V lost 0 bases, and 3 bases had no gene match. The CDR3 bases are TGCAGTGCTAGAGATTTGGGACAGGGGGACGAGCAGTACTTC. Its protein is CSARDLGQGDEQYF.

A remark on this clonotype: A read error may produce the germline difference seen at one junction end. J is TRBJ2-1 and V is TRBV4-3; D is possibly TRBD2 (5 bases). CDR1 and CDR2 (germline): LGHNA, YSLEER. The CDR3 extends over 16 amino acids. DNA of the CDR3: TGCGCCAGCAGCCAAGATTGGAGCGGTGATTACAATGAGCTGTTCTTC. The encoded protein is CASSQDWSGDYNELFF.

This clonotype has at least ten counts. The CDR3 region is CASSRVASYEQYF. The CDR3 DNA sequence: TGTGCCAGCAGCCGGGTAGCGTCCTACGAGCAGTACTTC. The V and J genes are TRBV21-1 and TRBJ2-7. TRBV21-1 is a listed pseudogene. The CDR3 contains 13 residues.

This clonotype was counted ten times or more. The chain combines TRBV20-1 with TRBJ2-7; no definite D call. Between the trimmed V and J ends, which lost 6 bases and 0 bases, there was a span of 15 bases. Looked up from germline, CDR1 is DFQATT and CDR2 is SNEGSKA (reference sequence). This CDR3 spans 14 amino acids. The CDR3 here is CSALPDTSSYEQYF. Here the CDR3 DNA reads TGCAGTGCCTTACCCGACACGAGCTCCTACGAGCAGTACTTC.

This clonotype was detected many times. The chain carries TRBV25-1 and TRBJ2-1; 7 bases map to TRBD1. The CDR3 is 19 residues long. V was clipped by 5 bases and J by 0 bases; unmatched bases: 16. Germline V gene lookup returns CDR1 MGHDK and CDR2 SYGVNS. CDR3 sequence reads: CASSPRQGTVRSSYNEQFF. Here the CDR3 DNA reads TGTGCCAGCAGTCCTAGACAGGGCACTGTTCGCAGCTCCTACAATGAGCAGTTCTTC.

The rearrangement joins TRBV15 to TRBJ1-3, with a tentative D call TRBD1 (5 bases). CDR1 is LNHNV and CDR2 is YYDKDF in the germline V gene (reference sequence). Trimming pared 2 bases from V and 4 bases from J, leaving 15 bases between. The CDR3 has 16 amino acids. The chain's CDR3 is CATSRTIGTDGNTIYF. The CDR3 nucleotides read TGTGCCACCAGCAGAACTATCGGGACGGACGGAAACACCATATATTTT.

The chain has TRBV5-1 and TRBJ2-7; 9 bases align to TRBD2. Per germline, CDR1 SGHRS and CDR2 YFSETQ. The CDR3 spans 15 residues. J was trimmed by 0 bases and V by 4 bases; bases with no gene match: 5. The CDR3 nucleotides read TGCGCCAGCAGCCCGAGCGGGAGGAACTCCTACGAGCAGTACTTC. Translation: CASSPSGRNSYEQYF.

This clonotype came up a few times. V and J are TRBV25-1 and TRBJ2-2; D possibly corresponds to TRBD1 (6 bases). In germline, CDR1 is MGHDK, CDR2 SYGVNS. This CDR3 is built from 16 residues. V was trimmed by 9 bases and J by 0 bases, leaving 17 bases between them. DNA of the CDR3: TGTGCCAGTAGTCCCTCCAGGGGCCCGAACACCGGGGAGCTGTTTTTT. Its protein product is CASSPSRGPNTGELFF.

Only a few counts were recorded for this clonotype. The chain combines TRBV28 with TRBJ1-6; a weak D match, TRBD1 (6 bases). This CDR3 has 17 amino acids. Trimming stripped 4 bases from V and 11 bases from J, with 24 bases between. Germline V CDR1 and CDR2: MDHEN, SYDVKM. The DNA for the CDR3 is TGTGCCAGCAGTTCAGACAAAACGGGGGCGGGGGCACCACCCCTCCACTTT. Residues: CASSSDKTGAGAPPLHF.

This clonotype has more than one count but fewer than ten. The chain joins TRBV4-1 to TRBJ2-2; D is unresolved. This CDR3 spans 13 amino acids. The germline CDR1 and CDR2 sequences are MGHRA and YSYEKL. V dropped 2 bases and J dropped 6 bases, with 7 bases sitting between them. CDR3 region: CASSQLGSGELFF. CDR3 DNA sequence: TGCGCCAGCAGCCAATTAGGATCCGGGGAGCTGTTTTTT.

The rearrangement joins TRBV5-1 to TRBJ1-5; perhaps TRBD1 as D (5 bases). Trimming cost V 0 bases and J 1 base, with 11 bases left between them. Germline loops: CDR1 SGHRS, CDR2 YFSETQ. The CDR3 consists of 16 residues. This CDR3 reads CASSLGQPISNQPQHF. The CDR3 DNA reads TGCGCCAGCAGCTTGGGACAGCCGATAAGCAATCAGCCCCAGCATTTT.

This clonotype was recorded a few times. This chain links TRBV29-1 with TRBJ2-5, with 7 positions matching TRBD2. The CDR3 extends over 13 amino acids. V was clipped by 3 bases and J by 4 bases; unmatched bases: 5. Germline values: CDR1 SQVTM, CDR2 ANQGSEA. CDR3 loop: CSVDGEGRETQYF. The DNA for the CDR3 is TGCAGCGTTGATGGGGAGGGGCGAGAGACCCAGTACTTC.

The J gene is TRBJ2-1, the V gene TRBV20-1; 8 bases align to TRBD2. The CDR3 runs to 14 residues. V was clipped by 4 bases and J by 6 bases; unmatched bases: 8. Looked up from germline, CDR1 is DFQATT and CDR2 is SNEGSKA (reference sequence). DNA for the CDR3: TGCAGTGCTACTACCCAGCGGGAGTTCAATGAGCAGTTCTTC. This sequence encodes CSATTQREFNEQFF.

The J gene is TRBJ1-3, the V gene TRBV29-1; D is uncertain. CDR3 length: 13 residues. V was cut by 4 bases and J by 0 bases, with 7 bases left in between. Germline lookup yields CDR1 SQVTM and CDR2 ANQGSEA. The CDR3 here is CSVVRGSGNTIYF. DNA of the CDR3: TGCAGCGTTGTTCGAGGCTCTGGAAACACCATATATTTT.

This chain joins TRBV6-2 or TRBV6-3 and TRBJ2-1; possible D gene TRBD2, 6 bases. Trimming stripped 7 bases from V and 6 bases from J, with 16 bases between. There are 14 residues in the CDR3. CDR1 is MNHEY, CDR2 SVGEGT, per germline. The CDR3 spells CASIQMGTANEQFF. The CDR3 coding sequence is TGTGCCAGCATCCAAATGGGGACTGCCAATGAGCAGTTCTTC.

This chain connects TRBV4-3 to TRBJ2-7; D gene ambiguous. CDR1 and CDR2 from the germline V gene are LGHNA and YSLEER. V lost 0 bases and J 4 bases, leaving 16 bases between the germline ends. This CDR3 spans 16 amino acids. In DNA form, the CDR3 reads TGCGCCAGCAGCCAAGATTTTGGAGTAGGAATTTACGAGCAGTACTTC. This sequence encodes CASSQDFGVGIYEQYF.

The chain combines TRBV3-1 with TRBJ2-1; D is undetermined. Trimming cost V 1 base and J 0 bases, with 13 bases left between them. CDR1 is LGHDT and CDR2 is YNNKEL in the germline V gene (reference sequence). This CDR3 is built from 17 residues. CDR3 residues: CASSQVLLSGSYNEQFF. In DNA, the CDR3 is TGTGCCAGCAGCCAAGTCCTCCTTTCAGGCTCCTACAATGAGCAGTTCTTC.

This clonotype was picked up a small number of times. The genes are TRBV20-1 and TRBJ1-2; TRBD1 is a possible D gene (5 bases). There are 12 residues in the CDR3. Germline CDR1 reads DFQATT; CDR2 reads SNEGSKA (reference sequence). Deletions cut 6 bases from V and 8 bases from J, with 16 bases between. Written as DNA, the CDR3 is TGCAGTGCACAGGAACTAATCGGAGGCTACACCTTC. As protein: CSAQELIGGYTF.

There are a few counts of this clonotype. CDR3 bases: TGTGCCAGCAGCCAAAGGGGGGCCCCATACTCGTACGAGCAGTACTTC. This translates into CASSQRGAPYSYEQYF. The chain uses TRBV4-2 and TRBJ2-7, with D possibly being TRBD1 or TRBD2 (6 bases each). Per the germline V gene, CDR1 is LGHNA and CDR2 is YNFKEQ. V lost 2 bases and J 4 bases, leaving 18 bases between the germline ends. The CDR3 runs to 16 residues.

This clonotype was counted between two and nine times. The gene calls are TRBV7-9 and TRBJ2-1; 9 bases fit TRBD2. This CDR3 is 15 amino acids long. After removal of 1 base from V and 6 bases from J, the junction contained 4 bases not matched to a gene. The germline CDR1 and CDR2 sequences are SEHNR and FQNEAQ (reference sequence). CDR3: CASSLEASGVNEQFF. The CDR3 nucleotides read TGTGCCAGCAGCTTAGAGGCTAGCGGGGTCAATGAGCAGTTCTTC.